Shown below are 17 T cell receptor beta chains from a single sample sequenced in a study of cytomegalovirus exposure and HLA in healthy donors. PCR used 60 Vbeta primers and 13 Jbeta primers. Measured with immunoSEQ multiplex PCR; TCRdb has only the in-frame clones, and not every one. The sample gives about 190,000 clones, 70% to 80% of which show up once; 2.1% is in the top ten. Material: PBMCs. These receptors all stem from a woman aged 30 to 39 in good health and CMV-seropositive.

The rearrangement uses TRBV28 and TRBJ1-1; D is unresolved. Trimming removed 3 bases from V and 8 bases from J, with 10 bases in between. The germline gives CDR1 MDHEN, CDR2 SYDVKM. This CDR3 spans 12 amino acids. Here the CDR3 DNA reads TGTGCCAGCAGTTTTTATCCCTCCGAAGCTTTCTTT. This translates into CASSFYPSEAFF.

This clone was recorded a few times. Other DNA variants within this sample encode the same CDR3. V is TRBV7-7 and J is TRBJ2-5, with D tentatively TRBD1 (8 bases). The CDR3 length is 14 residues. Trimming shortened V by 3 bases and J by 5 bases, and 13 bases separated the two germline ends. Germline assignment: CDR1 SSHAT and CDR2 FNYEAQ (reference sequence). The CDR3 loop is CASSFGQGGETQYF. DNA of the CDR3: TGTGCCAGCAGCTTCGGACAGGGAGGGGAGACCCAGTACTTC.

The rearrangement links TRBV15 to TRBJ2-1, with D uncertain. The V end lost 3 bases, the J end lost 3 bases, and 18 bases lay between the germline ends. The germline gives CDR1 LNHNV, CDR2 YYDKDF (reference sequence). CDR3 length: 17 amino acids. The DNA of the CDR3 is TGTGCCACCAGCAGTACTTCAGCCAGGCCTCTCTACAATGAGCAGTTCTTC. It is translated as CATSSTSARPLYNEQFF. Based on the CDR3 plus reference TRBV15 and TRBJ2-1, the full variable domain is DAMVIQNPRYQVTQFGKPVTLSCSQTLNHNVMYWYQQKSSQAPKLLFHYYDKDFNNEADTPDNFQSRRPNTSFCFLDIRSPGLGDTAMYLCATSSTSARPLYNEQFFGPGTRLTVL.

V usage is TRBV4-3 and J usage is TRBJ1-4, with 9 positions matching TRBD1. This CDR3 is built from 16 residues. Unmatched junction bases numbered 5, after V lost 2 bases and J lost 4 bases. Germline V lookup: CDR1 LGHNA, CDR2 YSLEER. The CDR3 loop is CASSQTGTGFNEKLFF. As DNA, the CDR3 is TGCGCCAGCAGCCAAACCGGGACAGGGTTTAATGAAAAACTGTTTTTT.

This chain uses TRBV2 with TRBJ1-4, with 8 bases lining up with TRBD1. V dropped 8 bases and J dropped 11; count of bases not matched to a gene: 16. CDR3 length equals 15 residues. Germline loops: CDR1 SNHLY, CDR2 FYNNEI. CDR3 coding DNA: TGTGCCAGCTATCAAGGAGGACAGGGTTTTTACAAACTGTTTTTT. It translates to CASYQGGQGFYKLFF.

The chain's CDR3 is CASSDRRGSSTDTQYF. CDR3 coding DNA: TGTGCCAGCAGCGACCGCAGGGGCTCTAGCACAGATACGCAGTATTTT. V is TRBV7-2 and J is TRBJ2-3, with a possible D match to TRBD1 (6 bases). The length of the CDR3 is 16 residues. V lost 5 bases to trimming and J lost 0 bases, with 15 bases between them. Germline lookup yields CDR1 SGHTA and CDR2 FQGNSA.

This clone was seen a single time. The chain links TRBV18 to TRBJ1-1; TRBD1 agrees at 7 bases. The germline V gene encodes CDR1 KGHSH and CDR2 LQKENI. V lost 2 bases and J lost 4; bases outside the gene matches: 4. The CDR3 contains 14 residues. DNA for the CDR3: TGTGCCAGCTCACCAGCGCCAGGGGGCACTGAAGCTTTCTTT. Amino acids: CASSPAPGGTEAFF.

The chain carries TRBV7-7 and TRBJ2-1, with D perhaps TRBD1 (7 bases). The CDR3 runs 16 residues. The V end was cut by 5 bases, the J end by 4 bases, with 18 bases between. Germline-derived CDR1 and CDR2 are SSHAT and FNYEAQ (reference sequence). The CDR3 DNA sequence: TGTGCCAGCAGCCCGCGCAGGGGGGACGATTACAATGAGCAGTTCTTC. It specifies CASSPRRGDDYNEQFF.

CDR3 protein: CAWSVRGRTEAFF. CDR3 bases: TGTGCCTGGAGTGTCAGGGGGCGAACTGAAGCTTTCTTT. This chain joins TRBV30 and TRBJ1-1; 8 bases match TRBD1. The germline V gene has CDR1 GTSNPN and CDR2 SVGIG (reference sequence). The junction had 2 bases not matched to a gene; V was cut back by 0 bases and J by 5 bases. CDR3 length equals 13 residues.

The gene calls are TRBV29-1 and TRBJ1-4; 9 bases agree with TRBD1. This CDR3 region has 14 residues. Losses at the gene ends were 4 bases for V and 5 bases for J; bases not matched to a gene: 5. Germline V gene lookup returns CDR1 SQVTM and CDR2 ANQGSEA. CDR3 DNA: TGCAGCGTTGTGGGGGACAGGGAGAATGAAAAACTGTTTTTT. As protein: CSVVGDRENEKLFF.

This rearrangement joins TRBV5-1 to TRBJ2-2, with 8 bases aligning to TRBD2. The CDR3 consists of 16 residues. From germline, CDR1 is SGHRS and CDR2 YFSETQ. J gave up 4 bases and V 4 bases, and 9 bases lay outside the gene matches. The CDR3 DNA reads TGCGCCAGCAGCCCTCTCAGCGGGAGAGTCACCGGGGAGCTGTTTTTT. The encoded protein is CASSPLSGRVTGELFF.

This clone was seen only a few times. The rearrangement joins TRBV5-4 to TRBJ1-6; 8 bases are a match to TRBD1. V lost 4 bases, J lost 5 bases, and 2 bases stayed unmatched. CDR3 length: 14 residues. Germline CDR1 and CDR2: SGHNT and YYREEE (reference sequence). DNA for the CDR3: TGTGCCAGCAGCCCAGGGGGCAATAATTCACCCCTCCACTTT. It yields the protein CASSPGGNNSPLHF. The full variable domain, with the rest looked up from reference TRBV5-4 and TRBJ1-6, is ETGVTQSPTHLIKTRGQQVTLRCSSQSGHNTVSWYQQALGQGPQFIFQYYREEENGRGNFPPRFSGLQFPNYSSELNVNALELDDSALYLCASSPGGNNSPLHFGNGTRLTVT.

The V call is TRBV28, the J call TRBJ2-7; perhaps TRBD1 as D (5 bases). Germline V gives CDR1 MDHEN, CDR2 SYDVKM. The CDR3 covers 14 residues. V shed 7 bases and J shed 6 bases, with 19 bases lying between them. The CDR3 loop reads CASIGVLGKGEQYF. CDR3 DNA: TGTGCCAGCATAGGGGTCCTAGGAAAGGGCGAGCAGTACTTC.

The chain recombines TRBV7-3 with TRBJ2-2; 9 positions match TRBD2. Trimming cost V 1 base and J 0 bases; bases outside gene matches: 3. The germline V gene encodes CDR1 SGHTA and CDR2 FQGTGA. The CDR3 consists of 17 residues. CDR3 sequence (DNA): TGTGCCAGCAGCTTAAAGCGGGGGGCCGCGAACACCGGGGAGCTGTTTTTT. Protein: CASSLKRGAANTGELFF.

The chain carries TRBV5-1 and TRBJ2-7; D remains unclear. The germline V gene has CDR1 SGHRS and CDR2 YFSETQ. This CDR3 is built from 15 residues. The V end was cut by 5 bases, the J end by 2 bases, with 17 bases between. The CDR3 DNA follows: TGCGCCAGCAGACATACCTATCCCGGAGCCTACGAGCAGTACTTC. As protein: CASRHTYPGAYEQYF.

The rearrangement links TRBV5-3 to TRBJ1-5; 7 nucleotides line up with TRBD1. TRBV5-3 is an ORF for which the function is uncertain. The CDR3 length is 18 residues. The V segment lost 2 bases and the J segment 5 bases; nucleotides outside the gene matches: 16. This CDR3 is CARSLHRTPQGIHQPQHF. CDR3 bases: TGTGCCAGAAGCTTACATAGGACCCCACAGGGGATACATCAGCCCCAGCATTTT.

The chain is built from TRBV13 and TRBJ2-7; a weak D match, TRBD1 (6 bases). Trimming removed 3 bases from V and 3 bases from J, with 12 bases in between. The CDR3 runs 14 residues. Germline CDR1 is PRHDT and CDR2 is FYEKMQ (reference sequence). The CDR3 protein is CASSFRTADYEQYF. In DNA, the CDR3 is TGTGCCAGCAGCTTTAGGACAGCCGACTACGAGCAGTACTTC.